These 8 T cell receptor beta chains share one sample of origin, sequenced in a study of cytomegalovirus exposure and HLA in healthy donors. The PCR was carried out with 60 Vbeta primers and 13 Jbeta primers. TCRdb's copy holds only in-frame clones and misses some; the assay was immunoSEQ multiplex PCR. Of roughly 160,000 clones listed, around four fifths are singletons. The specimen was PBMCs. These receptors were obtained from a man in his fifties in good health and CMV-seropositive.

The gene calls are TRBV6-4 and TRBJ2-1, with 8 positions matching TRBD2. The J segment lost 12 bases and the V segment lost 4 bases, leaving 5 bases of the junction unmatched. CDR1 is MRHNA, CDR2 SNTAGT, per germline. The CDR3 length is 12 residues. CDR3 sequence: CASSGGSGVQFF. The CDR3 coding sequence is TGTGCCAGCAGTGGGGGTAGCGGGGTGCAGTTCTTC.

The J gene is TRBJ2-5, the V gene TRBV7-2, with a tentative D call TRBD1 (8 bases). Germline values: CDR1 SGHTA, CDR2 FQGNSA. Deletions cut 2 bases from V and 3 bases from J, with 13 bases between. The CDR3 covers 15 residues. The CDR3 region has the DNA TGTGCCAGCAGCTTACGGACAGGGAGGGAAGAGACCCAGTACTTC. Translating gives CASSLRTGREETQYF.

This chain uses TRBV27 with TRBJ2-1, with 12 bases that match TRBD2. Germline-derived CDR1 and CDR2 are MNHEY and SMNVEV (reference sequence). Trimming at V came to 2 bases and at J to 5 bases, leaving 4 bases not matched to a gene. CDR3 length: 16 amino acids. This CDR3 reads CASSLGLAGFHNEQFF. For the CDR3, the DNA is TGTGCCAGCAGTTTAGGACTAGCGGGGTTCCACAATGAGCAGTTCTTC.

V and J are TRBV13 and TRBJ2-7, with a possible D match to TRBD1 (5 bases). Germline V gene sequence: CDR1 PRHDT, CDR2 FYEKMQ (reference sequence). The CDR3 consists of 14 residues. Deletions cut 3 bases from V and 2 bases from J, with 11 bases between. In nucleotides, the CDR3 is TGTGCCAGCAGCTTTTCGCAGGGCGCCTACGAGCAGTACTTC. Translated, it gives CASSFSQGAYEQYF. The entire variable domain, with the rest obtained from reference TRBV13 and TRBJ2-7, is as follows: AAGVIQSPRHLIKEKRETATLKCYPIPRHDTVYWYQQGPGQDPQFLISFYEKMQSDKGSIPDRFSAQQFSDYHSELNMSSLELGDSALYFCASSFSQGAYEQYFGPGTRLTVT.

V usage is TRBV27 and J usage is TRBJ2-7; D is possibly TRBD2 (6 bases). The V gene's germline CDR1 is MNHEY and CDR2 SMNVEV (reference sequence). Between the trimmed V and J ends, which lost 8 bases and 2 bases, there was a span of 13 bases. This CDR3 spans 13 amino acids. This CDR3 is CASVGGQPYEQYF. For the CDR3, the DNA is TGTGCCAGCGTTGGAGGGCAGCCCTACGAGCAGTACTTC.

The chain carries TRBV7-2 and TRBJ1-2; no definite D call. V was pared by 3 bases and J by 1 base, with 12 bases between. CDR1 SGHTA and CDR2 FQGNSA come from the germline V gene. The CDR3 consists of 15 residues. In nucleotides, the CDR3 is TGTGCCAGCAGCTTTCGACACGAAGATAACTATGGCTACACCTTC. Its translation: CASSFRHEDNYGYTF.

This clone was recorded once. One end of the junction varies from germline; a read error may be responsible. The CDR3 bases are TGTGCCAGAACTTTAGACAGGGAAGTTGGTTTT. Protein product: CARTLDREVGF. This chain connects TRBV5-3 to TRBJ1-4; 7 bases match TRBD1. TRBV5-3 is reported as an ORF; its role is uncertain. The length of the CDR3 is 11 residues.

The gene calls are TRBV7-9 and TRBJ2-7, with TRBD1 matching 9 bases. The CDR3 consists of 14 residues. The trim removed 5 bases at V and 0 bases at J, leaving 2 bases unmatched. Germline values: CDR1 SEHNR, CDR2 FQNEAQ (reference sequence). The CDR3 reads CASSGTGTSYEQYF. The DNA of the CDR3 is TGTGCCAGCAGCGGGACAGGGACCTCCTACGAGCAGTACTTC.